The text below deals with one T cell receptor beta chain. The antigen remains undetermined. The sample belongs to a study of OX40 agonist ivuxolimab in advanced cancers. Whole-study context: Given to patients was ivuxolimab, an agonistic anti-OX40 (CD134) antibody. Patients were treated with intravenous ivuxolimab, dosed at 0.01 to 10 mg/kg and infused every 2 weeks. General study points: What antigens the expanded peripheral T cells recognized was never established.

Sequenced by immunoSEQ multiplex PCR; TCRdb stores in-frame clones only, minus some. The sample lists 75,000 or so clones, 84% occurring once. V lost 0 bases and J 10 bases, leaving 10 bases between the germline ends. The CDR3 consists of 13 residues. CDR1 and CDR2 (germline): LGHNA, YSLEER. This receptor was taken from an adult with an advanced solid tumor such as melanoma, head and neck, liver or kidney cancer. The chain is built from TRBV4-3 and TRBJ2-1; TRBD1 might be the D (5 bases). The starting material was CD4+ or CD8+ T cells sorted from blood, obtained in a trial of the OX40 agonist ivuxolimab. The CDR3 here is CASSQDRAIEQFF. As DNA, the CDR3 is TGCGCCAGCAGCCAAGACAGGGCTATCGAGCAGTTCTTC.